Sequencing of this TCR beta chain was carried out in a study of cytomegalovirus exposure and HLA in healthy donors. V lost 6 bases and J lost 2, with 10 bases in between. Germline V gene lookup returns CDR1 WSHSY and CDR2 SAAADI. The length of the CDR3 is 13 residues. The PCR ran on 60 Vbeta and 13 Jbeta primers. Profiling relied on immunoSEQ multiplex PCR, and the TCRdb table lists in-frame clones only, not all of them. This table has roughly 120,000 clones, 81% appearing once. The sample holds one count of this clone. The chain employs TRBV10-2 and TRBJ1-1; tentatively, D is TRBD1 (5 bases). This receptor was taken from a woman in her 30s in good health and CMV-seronegative. Sequencing was carried out using PBMCs. The CDR3 spells CASRKGRNTEAFF. CDR3 coding DNA: TGCGCCAGCAGGAAGGGGCGAAACACTGAAGCTTTCTTT.